What follows are 20 T cell receptor beta chains derived from one specimen sequenced in a study of response to subunit inactivated influenza vaccine. TCRdb redid the calling of the RT-PCR reads with MiXCR, one entry per CDR3 protein. The sample carries roughly 550,000 distinct CDR3 sequences, under 30% recorded once. These data were likewise used in another study, on T cells expressing NK-cell markers. That paper adds: A 5'RACE template switching approach incorporating UMIs was used to make TCR beta cDNA.

This material consisted of CD4+ T cells sorted from PBMCs, taken approximately 12 days after vaccination. The origin of the receptors is a man aged 45 to 65 who received an inactivated influenza vaccine.

The chain carries TRBV19 and TRBJ2-3; D remains ambiguous. Looked up from germline, CDR1 is LNHDA and CDR2 is SQIVND (reference sequence). CDR3 length: 15 amino acids. V lost 5 bases to trimming and J lost 5 bases, with 17 bases between them. CDR3 residues: CASSGERGVVDTQYF. The DNA of the CDR3 is TGTGCCAGTAGTGGAGAGCGCGGAGTGGTAGATACGCAGTATTTT.

This clonotype was seen ten or more times. This chain connects TRBV7-2 to TRBJ2-3; D may match TRBD1 or TRBD2 (6 bases each). V gave up 2 bases and J gave up 4 bases, with 13 bases separating them. CDR3 length: 15 residues. Germline values: CDR1 SGHTA, CDR2 FQGNSA. CDR3 nucleotide sequence: TGTGCCAGCAGCTTATTGGGGGGCCAGGCAGATACGCAGTATTTT. Translated: CASSLLGGQADTQYF.

The chain joins TRBV11-2 to TRBJ1-4, with D unclear. The CDR3 has 13 residues. The germline V and J ends were trimmed by 1 base and 8 bases, with 8 bases remaining between them. CDR1 is SGHAT and CDR2 is FQNNGV in the germline V gene. CDR3 bases: TGTGCCAGCAGCTTAGCGGGCGGAGAAAAACTGTTTTTT. As protein: CASSLAGGEKLFF. Based on the CDR3 plus reference TRBV11-2 and TRBJ1-4, the full variable domain is EAGVAQSPRYKIIEKRQSVAFWCNPISGHATLYWYQQILGQGPKLLIQFQNNGVVDDSQLPKDRFSAERLKGVDSTLKIQPAKLEDSAVYLCASSLAGGEKLFFGSGTQLSVL.

In this sample, this clonotype turned up a few times. The rearrangement joins TRBV28 to TRBJ2-1; 12 bases align to TRBD2. The CDR3 runs 17 residues. CDR1 and CDR2 from the germline V gene are MDHEN and SYDVKM. The V gene end was trimmed by 6 bases and the J gene end by 1 base; junction bases not matched to a gene: 7. CDR3 coding DNA: TGTGCCAGCAGGACAACTAGCGGGAGGTTGTCCTACAATGAGCAGTTCTTC. It is translated as CASRTTSGRLSYNEQFF. Supplemented by reference TRBV28 and TRBJ2-1, the full variable domain reads DVKVTQSSRYLVKRTGEKVFLECVQDMDHENMFWYRQDPGLGLRLIYFSYDVKMKEKGDIPEGYSVSREKKERFSLILESASTNQTSMYLCASRTTSGRLSYNEQFFGPGTRLTVL.

This clonotype turned up a few times. The CDR3 sequence: CASSQVSGQINQPQHF. CDR3 coding DNA: TGCGCCAGCAGCCAAGTCTCTGGACAGATCAATCAGCCCCAGCATTTT. The rearrangement uses TRBV4-1 and TRBJ1-5; possibly TRBD1 for D (6 bases). There are 16 residues in the CDR3. The ends were cut back, 1 base at V and 3 bases at J, with 13 bases in the middle. Germline V gene lookup returns CDR1 MGHRA and CDR2 YSYEKL.

This chain joins TRBV4-3 and TRBJ2-7; 9 bases are shared with TRBD1. CDR3 length: 16 amino acids. Germline V gene lookup returns CDR1 LGHNA and CDR2 YSLEER. Germline trimming cut 4 bases from V and 8 bases from J; bases unmatched to any gene: 15. The CDR3 here is CASSLDTGTGTSKQYF. The CDR3 region has the DNA TGCGCCAGCAGCCTCGATACCGGGACAGGGACTTCCAAGCAGTACTTC.

The rearrangement uses TRBV20-1 and TRBJ2-3; TRBD2 aligns across 13 bases. This CDR3 spans 15 amino acids. V shed 5 bases and J 3 bases; nucleotides not matched to a gene: 5. CDR1 DFQATT and CDR2 SNEGSKA come from the germline V gene (reference sequence). Here the CDR3 DNA reads TGCAGTGCTCTCGGACTAGCGGGGGTAACAGATACGCAGTATTTT. Translated: CSALGLAGVTDTQYF.

The gene calls are TRBV4-2 and TRBJ1-2, with TRBD1 matching 7 bases. The CDR3 runs 16 residues. Trimming removed 0 bases from V and 3 bases from J; junction bases left unmatched: 7. Germline loops: CDR1 LGHNA, CDR2 YNFKEQ. The CDR3 nucleotides read TGTGCCAGCAGCCAAGATGAGGGACAGCCCCACTATGGCTACACCTTC. This codes for CASSQDEGQPHYGYTF.

The V call is TRBV4-2, the J call TRBJ2-1; no clear D gene. This CDR3 region has 14 residues. Germline CDR1 LGHNA, CDR2 YNFKEQ. V lost 3 bases and J 4 bases, leaving 10 bases between the germline ends. CDR3 region: CASSQPPTYNEQFF. Here the CDR3 DNA reads TGTGCCAGCAGCCAGCCCCCTACGTACAATGAGCAGTTCTTC.

CDR3 nucleotides: TGTGCCAGCAGCGCCGTCGCTCGGACAGCTAACTATGGCTACACCTTC. Translating gives CASSAVARTANYGYTF. The genes are TRBV11-2 and TRBJ1-2; tentative D call: TRBD1 (6 bases). The CDR3 spans 16 residues. CDR1 is SGHAT and CDR2 is FQNNGV in the germline V gene. The V and J ends lost 5 bases and 0 bases respectively, with 16 bases between them.

This clonotype was observed a handful of times. This chain uses TRBV12-3 or TRBV12-4 with TRBJ2-7; 8 positions agree with TRBD1. The CDR3 extends over 15 amino acids. The trim removed 6 bases at V and 0 bases at J, leaving 7 bases unmatched. The CDR3 here is CASRARQGSSYEQYF. The CDR3, as DNA: TGTGCCAGCAGAGCCCGACAGGGGAGCTCCTACGAGCAGTACTTC.

The sample holds a few counts of this clonotype. The rearrangement joins TRBV6-1 to TRBJ2-1; TRBD1 matches at 7 bases. With V trimmed by 6 bases and J by 9 bases, 14 bases remained unmatched. From germline, CDR1 is MNHNS and CDR2 SASEGT. The CDR3 spans 15 residues. CDR3 region: CASRQDRAINREQFF. As DNA, the CDR3 is TGTGCCAGCAGACAAGACAGGGCGATCAATCGTGAGCAGTTCTTC.

Many counts were recorded for this clonotype. This rearrangement joins TRBV20-1 to TRBJ2-1; 11 bases align to TRBD2. The CDR3 has 15 residues. Germline CDR1 is DFQATT and CDR2 is SNEGSKA (reference sequence). The ends lost 3 bases at V and 8 bases at J; junction bases unmatched: 9. The CDR3 loop reads CSASSLAGGMDEQFF. DNA for the CDR3: TGCAGTGCTAGTTCCCTAGCGGGAGGAATGGATGAGCAGTTCTTC.

This clonotype was seen repeatedly, ten times or more. The CDR3 loop reads CASSPTGVGEQFF. In nucleotides, the CDR3 is TGTGCCAGCAGTCCTACAGGGGTGGGTGAGCAGTTCTTC. This chain uses TRBV28 with TRBJ2-1, with 7 bases aligning to TRBD1. Germline trimming cut 5 bases from V and 9 bases from J; bases unmatched to any gene: 7. CDR3 length: 13 residues. Germline CDR1 reads MDHEN; CDR2 reads SYDVKM.

The rearrangement links TRBV6-2 or TRBV6-3 to TRBJ1-5; D is perhaps TRBD1 (6 bases). The CDR3 totals 14 residues. The germline V gene encodes CDR1 MNHEY and CDR2 SVGEGT. V was trimmed by 6 bases and J by 4 bases, leaving 13 bases between them. DNA for the CDR3: TGTGCCAGCAGCCGTAGACAGGAAAATCAGCCCCAGCATTTT. Translated: CASSRRQENQPQHF.

This clonotype was observed a handful of times. The rearrangement uses TRBV4-1 and TRBJ2-1, with D maybe TRBD1 (6 bases). The germline V gene encodes CDR1 MGHRA and CDR2 YSYEKL. Trimming took off 3 bases at V and 3 bases at J, with 12 bases between the two ends. The CDR3 runs to 15 residues. CDR3 sequence reads: CASSQGGQSYNEQFF. Here the CDR3 DNA reads TGCGCCAGCAGCCAGGGTGGACAGAGCTACAATGAGCAGTTCTTC.

The table lists this clonotype with a few counts. The V gene is TRBV7-6, the J gene TRBJ2-1, with D tentatively TRBD2 (5 bases). Trimming pared 5 bases from V and 7 bases from J, leaving 15 bases between. This CDR3 spans 14 amino acids. Germline CDR1 and CDR2: SGHVS and FNYEAQ. This CDR3 is CASSLSASGNEQFF. The CDR3 DNA follows: TGTGCCAGCAGCCTATCGGCCTCGGGAAATGAGCAGTTCTTC.

This clonotype came up many times. This rearrangement joins TRBV7-2 to TRBJ1-6, with D unresolved. Trimming took off 1 base at V and 6 bases at J, with 7 bases between the two ends. Germline V lookup: CDR1 SGHTA, CDR2 FQGNSA. This CDR3 is built from 14 residues. CDR3 residues: CASSLGMSNSPLHF. CDR3 in DNA: TGTGCCAGCAGCTTAGGCATGTCTAATTCACCCCTCCACTTT.

V gene TRBV25-1 combines with J gene TRBJ2-7; the match to TRBD2 covers 11 bases. This CDR3 has 15 residues. Germline assignment: CDR1 MGHDK and CDR2 SYGVNS. The trim removed 7 bases at V and 4 bases at J, leaving 9 bases unmatched. The chain's CDR3 is CASITTSGTGYEQYF. CDR3 DNA sequence: TGTGCCAGCATTACGACTAGCGGGACCGGGTACGAGCAGTACTTC.

A few counts support this clonotype. This chain joins TRBV28 and TRBJ1-1; D is perhaps TRBD1 (6 bases). Germline V gene sequence: CDR1 MDHEN, CDR2 SYDVKM. V dropped 1 base and J dropped 1 base, with 13 bases sitting between them. CDR3 length equals 16 residues. CDR3 protein: CASSLLGGRGNTEAFF. The CDR3 coding sequence is TGTGCCAGCAGTTTATTGGGGGGCAGAGGGAACACTGAAGCTTTCTTT.